This TCR beta chain appears in the sequencing data of a study of Ad26.COV2.S vaccination and SARS-CoV-2 variants. Study-wide points: With respect to non-spike TCR breadth, vaccine and placebo recipients were similar.

CDR3 length: 10 residues. Per the germline V gene, CDR1 is SGDLS and CDR2 is YYNGEE. V was shortened by 1 base and J by 16 bases, with 9 bases between the two germline ends. In the case of this clone: What it binds is not known.

The repertoire was sequenced with immunoSEQ multiplex PCR; TCRdb's copy has only in-frame clones and lacks some. The data hold 300,000 to 400,000 clones, with roughly 84% observed a single time. Described treatment: about 20 received Ad26.COV2.S at low or high dose, single or two shots; about 5 received placebo; per-sample allocation not given. It was on day 63 after the first vaccine or placebo injection that samples were taken. Boston supplied an adult donor aged 18-55 years. J is TRBJ2-1 and V is TRBV9; D is undetermined. The TCR originated in a person aged 18-60 years who received the Ad26.COV2.S COVID-19 vaccine or a placebo. Material: peripheral blood, obtained in a trial of Ad26.COV2.S vaccine versus placebo. The CDR3 DNA is TGTGCCAGCAGCGTACCCTCCTACTTCTTC. It translates to CASSVPSYFF.